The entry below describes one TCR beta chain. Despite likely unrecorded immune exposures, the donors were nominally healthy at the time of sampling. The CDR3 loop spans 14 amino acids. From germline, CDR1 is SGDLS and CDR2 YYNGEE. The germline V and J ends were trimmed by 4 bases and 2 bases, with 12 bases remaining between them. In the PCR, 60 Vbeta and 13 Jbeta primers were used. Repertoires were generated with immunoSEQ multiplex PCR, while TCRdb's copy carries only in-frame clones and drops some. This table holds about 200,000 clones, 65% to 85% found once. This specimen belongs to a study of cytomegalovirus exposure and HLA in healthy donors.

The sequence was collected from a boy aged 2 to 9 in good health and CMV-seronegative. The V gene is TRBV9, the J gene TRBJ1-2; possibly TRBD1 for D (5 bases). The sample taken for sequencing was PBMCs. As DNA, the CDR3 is TGTGCCAGCAGCCCACTCCCAGGGAACTATGGCTACACCTTC. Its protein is CASSPLPGNYGYTF.